Listed below are T cell receptor beta chains from one sample, sequenced in a study of T cells in Graves' hyperthyroidism and ophthalmopathy. TCRdb called the multiplex PCR reads again in MiXCR, with one record for every CDR3 protein. Of around 480,000 distinct CDR3 sequences listed, around 15% are singletons. The sequenced sample was blood. These receptors all stem from a woman aged 18-35 years with Graves' hyperthyroidism. Each CDR3 is given with its conserved first and last residue. D genes are given only for firm matches. Clone size appears in some rows only: once, few, many, or a class for an expanded clone.

v_call: TRBV7-9; cdr3_length: 14; clone_size: NA; j_call: TRBJ2-1; d_call: TRBD2; cdr3_nt: TGTGCCAGCAGACTGGCTACTAGCGCGGATGAGCAGTTCTTC; cdr3_aa: CASRLATSADEQFF
v_call: TRBV9; cdr3_length: 15; clone_size: few; j_call: TRBJ1-1; d_call: NA; cdr3_nt: TGTGCCAGCAGCGTAGTGGGCAGGGTGAGCACTGAAGCTTTCTTT; cdr3_aa: CASSVVGRVSTEAFF
v_call: TRBV4-1; cdr3_length: 13; clone_size: many; j_call: TRBJ2-1; d_call: TRBD2; cdr3_nt: TGCGCCAGCAGCCAAGATATAGCGGGGGAGCAGTTCTTC; cdr3_aa: CASSQDIAGEQFF
v_call: TRBV7-9; cdr3_length: 14; clone_size: NA; j_call: TRBJ1-1; d_call: NA; cdr3_nt: TGTGCCAGCAGCGAGTACGCCAGGGACACTGAAGCTTTCTTT; cdr3_aa: CASSEYARDTEAFF
v_call: TRBV19; cdr3_length: 14; clone_size: many; j_call: TRBJ1-1; d_call: NA; cdr3_nt: TGTGCCAGTAGTATCGGGCACGGGCGGGGGGAAGCTTTCTTT; cdr3_aa: CASSIGHGRGEAFF
v_call: TRBV3-1; cdr3_length: 16; clone_size: many; j_call: TRBJ1-1; d_call: NA; cdr3_nt: TGTGCCAGCAGCCAAGATCAGGGCAGGGCGAACACTGAAGCTTTCTTT; cdr3_aa: CASSQDQGRANTEAFF
v_call: TRBV10-2; cdr3_length: 15; clone_size: few; j_call: TRBJ2-3; d_call: NA; cdr3_nt: TGCGCCACCTCACGAGGTCGCGCTGGCACAGATACGCAGTATTTT; cdr3_aa: CATSRGRAGTDTQYF
v_call: TRBV29-1; cdr3_length: 12; clone_size: NA; j_call: TRBJ2-1; d_call: NA; cdr3_nt: TGCAGCGCCACTATATTTAGCGTTGAGCAGTTCTTC; cdr3_aa: CSATIFSVEQFF
v_call: TRBV12-5; cdr3_length: 15; clone_size: many; j_call: TRBJ2-1; d_call: NA; cdr3_nt: TGTGCTAGTGGTTTGGTCGGAAGTTTCTACAATGAGCAGTTCTTC; cdr3_aa: CASGLVGSFYNEQFF
v_call: TRBV29-1; cdr3_length: 12; clone_size: many; j_call: TRBJ1-2; d_call: NA; cdr3_nt: TGCAGCGCAGGTGGGGGCCCGAATGGCTACACCTTC; cdr3_aa: CSAGGGPNGYTF
v_call: TRBV18; cdr3_length: 15; clone_size: few; j_call: TRBJ1-5; d_call: NA; cdr3_nt: TGTGCCAGCTCACCTACTCCGAATAGCAATCAGCCCCAGCATTTT; cdr3_aa: CASSPTPNSNQPQHF
v_call: TRBV12-3/TRBV12-4; cdr3_length: 13; clone_size: NA; j_call: TRBJ1-2; d_call: TRBD1; cdr3_nt: TGTGCCAGCAGACTCCAGGGGGCAGAGGGCTACACCTTC; cdr3_aa: CASRLQGAEGYTF
v_call: TRBV6-6; cdr3_length: 15; clone_size: NA; j_call: TRBJ1-3; d_call: NA; cdr3_nt: TGTGCCAGCAGTTACTCGAGTGCGATTGGAAACACCATATATTTT; cdr3_aa: CASSYSSAIGNTIYF
v_call: TRBV5-4; cdr3_length: 17; clone_size: NA; j_call: TRBJ2-3; d_call: TRBD2; cdr3_nt: TGTGCCAGCAGCTTAAGGCGGGGGGGGATTAGCACAGATACGCAGTATTTT; cdr3_aa: CASSLRRGGISTDTQYF
v_call: TRBV20-1; cdr3_length: 12; clone_size: many; j_call: TRBJ1-2; d_call: NA; cdr3_nt: TGCAGTGGGAGCGCAGGGAAAGATGGCTACACCTTC; cdr3_aa: CSGSAGKDGYTF
v_call: TRBV30; cdr3_length: 14; clone_size: few; j_call: TRBJ1-4; d_call: NA; cdr3_nt: TGTGCCTGGAGGGGGGTAGGACAGTTTGAAAAACTGTTTTTT; cdr3_aa: CAWRGVGQFEKLFF
v_call: TRBV2; cdr3_length: 16; clone_size: many; j_call: TRBJ2-3; d_call: NA; cdr3_nt: TGTGCCAGCAGTGAATTCACGGTTACTAGCACAGATACGCAGTATTTT; cdr3_aa: CASSEFTVTSTDTQYF